This record looks at one T cell receptor (beta chain) sequence and its context. These data come from a study of control samples from healthy donors and cancer patients. Data came from immunoSEQ multiplex PCR; TCRdb stores just in-frame clones and leaves some out. The profile shows 180,000 or so clones, 91% of them singletons. CDR1 MDHEN and CDR2 SYDVKM come from the germline V gene. V was cut by 2 bases and J by 4 bases, with 10 bases left in between. This CDR3 spans 14 amino acids. The sample was blood. The chain employs TRBV28 and TRBJ2-3; D may be TRBD2 (5 bases). The sequence was obtained from a woman aged 25-40 years in good health. The CDR3 protein is CASSLAFSADTQYF. The CDR3, as DNA: TGTGCCAGCAGTTTAGCCTTTAGCGCAGATACGCAGTATTTT.